This paragraph covers one TCR beta chain sequence. This clonotype was recorded at least ten times. Its antigen specificity is not known. The input lacks base qualities; no much larger clone sits a single base away. This specimen belongs to a study of T-cell reconstitution after alpha-beta-depleted transplantation in children (dated by TCRdb to between 2015 and 2016). About the study as a whole: The study quantitatively tracked T-cell immune reconstitution after TCRalphabeta/CD19-depleted allogeneic hematopoietic cell transplantation in children using TCR repertoire profiling.

Library generation was performed with PCR. These reads were obtained on an Illumina HiSeq 2500. TCR library preparation used molecular barcoding, with unique molecular identifiers applied to normalize quantification of the TCRbeta repertoire. TCRdb's own reprocessing of the public reads used fastp at Q25 and MiXCR and kept productive beta chains. Entries are consolidated by CDR3 protein sequence, retaining the most common genes and DNA. The sample profile shows 200,000 to 300,000 distinct CDR3 sequences; more than 20% of them were found once. The top ten clonotypes cover roughly 2.7% of the sample. Trimming takes 8 bases from V and 5 bases from J, and the germline ends sit 15 bases apart. The CDR3 contains 13 residues, cysteine and phenylalanine counted. Solely the CDR3 DNA is kept, with 39 bases framed from the first base. Study-level results and caveats: The high TCRbeta diversity at day 60 in some patients was ascribed to recipient T cells and intrathymic progenitors that had survived conditioning. About two months after transplant, the apparently early recovery of alphabetaT-cell counts reportedly depended on just several hundred clones that had expanded rapidly and came from non-depleted graft cells. The frequencies of hyperexpanded clones fell over the following months, and after one year, T-cell counts and TCRbeta diversity were mostly attributed to newly produced T cells.

The treatment or condition label on this specimen signifies: allogeneic hematopoietic cell transplantation with graft depleted of TCRalphabeta T cells and CD19 B cells. TCRalphabeta/CD19-depleted allogeneic hematopoietic cell grafts were given to the transplant recipients, all of whom were children. The chain is assembled from TRBV12-3 or TRBV12-4 and TRBJ2-5, with TRBD2 tentatively as D gene (6 bases match). The sequence derives from a girl aged 2 to 10 with Fanconi anemia, due to receive a stem cell transplant. The starting material was PBMCs, obtained before TCRalphabeta/CD19-depleted stem cell transplant. The CDR3 region: CASGRGVEETQYF. Here is the DNA: TGTGCCAGCGGACGCGGGGTGGAGGAGACCCAGTACTTC.